This T cell receptor (beta chain) was recorded in a study of blood T cells in healthy people across ages. Study findings and constraints: A greater number of naive CD4+ cells and higher diversity distinguished long-lived donors from aged donors.

CDR1 is DFQATT and CDR2 is SNEGSKA in the germline V gene (reference sequence). The CDR3 extends over 10 amino acids. Every sample had a minimum of 6 million PBMCs isolated. With each sample, at least 5 micrograms of total RNA were extracted. Points on this clonotype: Its antigen is as yet unknown.

Primers used in a second PCR of about 6 to 11 cycles were a sample-barcoded 5' primer and a J-beta primer mix. Each of the samples gave a minimum of 3 million paired-end reads that contained CDR3. MiXCR, run by TCRdb on the 5' RACE reads, gives a single entry per CDR3 protein. The profile shows approximately 1.5 million distinct CDR3 sequences, 42% of them singletons. The clonotype comes from a woman younger than 30 in good health. The rearrangement joins TRBV20-1 to TRBJ1-6; possible D gene TRBD1, 5 bases. Specimen: blood. CDR3 sequence reads: CAQGASPLHF. CDR3 nucleotides: TGCGCCCAGGGAGCTTCACCCCTCCACTTT.